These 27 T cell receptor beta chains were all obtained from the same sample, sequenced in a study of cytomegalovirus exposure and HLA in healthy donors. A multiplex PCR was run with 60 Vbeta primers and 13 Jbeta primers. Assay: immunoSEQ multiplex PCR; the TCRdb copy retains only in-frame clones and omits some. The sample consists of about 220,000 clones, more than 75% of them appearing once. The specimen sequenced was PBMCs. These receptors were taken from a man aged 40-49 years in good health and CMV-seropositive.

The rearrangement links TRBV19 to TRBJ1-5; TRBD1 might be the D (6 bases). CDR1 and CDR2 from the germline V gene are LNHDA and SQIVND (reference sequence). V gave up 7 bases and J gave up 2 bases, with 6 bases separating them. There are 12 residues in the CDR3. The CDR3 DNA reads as TGTGCCAGTAAGGGGGGCAATCAGCCCCAGCATTTT. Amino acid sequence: CASKGGNQPQHF.

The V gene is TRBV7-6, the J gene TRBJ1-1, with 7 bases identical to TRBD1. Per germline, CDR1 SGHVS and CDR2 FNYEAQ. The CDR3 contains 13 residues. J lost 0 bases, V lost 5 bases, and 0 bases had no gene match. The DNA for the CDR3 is TGTGCCAGCAGCCAGGGGGTGAACACTGAAGCTTTCTTT. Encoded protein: CASSQGVNTEAFF.

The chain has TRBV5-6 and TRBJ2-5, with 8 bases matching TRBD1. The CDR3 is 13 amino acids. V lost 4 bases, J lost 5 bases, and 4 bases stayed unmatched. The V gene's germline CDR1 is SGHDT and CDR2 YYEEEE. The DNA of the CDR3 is TGTGCCAGCAGCCTGGACAGGGCTGAGACCCAGTACTTC. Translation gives CASSLDRAETQYF.

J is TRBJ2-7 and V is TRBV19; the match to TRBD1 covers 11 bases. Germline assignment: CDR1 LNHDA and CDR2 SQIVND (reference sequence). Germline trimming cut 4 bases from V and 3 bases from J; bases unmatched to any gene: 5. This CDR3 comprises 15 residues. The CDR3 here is CASSTAGTGGYEQYF. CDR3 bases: TGTGCCAGTAGTACGGCCGGGACAGGGGGCTACGAGCAGTACTTC.

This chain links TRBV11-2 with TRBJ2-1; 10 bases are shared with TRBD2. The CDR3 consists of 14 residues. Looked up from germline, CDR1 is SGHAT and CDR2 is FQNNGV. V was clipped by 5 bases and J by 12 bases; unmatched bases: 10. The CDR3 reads CASSPEISGRWQFF. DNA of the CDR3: TGTGCCAGCAGCCCGGAGATTAGCGGGAGGTGGCAGTTCTTC.

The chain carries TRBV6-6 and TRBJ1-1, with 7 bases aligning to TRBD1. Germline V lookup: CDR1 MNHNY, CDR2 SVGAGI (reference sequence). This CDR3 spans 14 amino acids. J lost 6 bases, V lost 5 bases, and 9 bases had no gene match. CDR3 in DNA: TGTGCCAGCAGTCGGACAGGTTCAACCCCTGAAGCTTTCTTT. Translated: CASSRTGSTPEAFF.

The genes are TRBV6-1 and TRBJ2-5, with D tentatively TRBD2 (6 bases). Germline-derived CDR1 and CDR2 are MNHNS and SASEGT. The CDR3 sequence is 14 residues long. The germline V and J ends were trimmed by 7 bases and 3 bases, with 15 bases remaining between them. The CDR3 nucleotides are TGTGCCAGCATGTGGGGGACTGGGAAAGAGACCCAGTACTTC. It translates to CASMWGTGKETQYF.

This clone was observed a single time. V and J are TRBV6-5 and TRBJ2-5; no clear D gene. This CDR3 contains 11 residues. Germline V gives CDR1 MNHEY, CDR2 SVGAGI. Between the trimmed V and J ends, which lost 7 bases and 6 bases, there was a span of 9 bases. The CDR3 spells CASTKKQTQYF. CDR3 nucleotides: TGTGCCAGCACTAAAAAGCAGACCCAGTACTTC.

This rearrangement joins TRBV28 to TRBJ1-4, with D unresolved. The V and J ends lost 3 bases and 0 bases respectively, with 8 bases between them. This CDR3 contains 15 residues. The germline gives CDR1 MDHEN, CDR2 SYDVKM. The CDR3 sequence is CASSFGGSTNEKLFF. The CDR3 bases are TGTGCCAGCAGTTTTGGCGGGTCAACTAATGAAAAACTGTTTTTT. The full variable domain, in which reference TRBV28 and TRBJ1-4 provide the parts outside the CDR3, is DVKVTQSSRYLVKRTGEKVFLECVQDMDHENMFWYRQDPGLGLRLIYFSYDVKMKEKGDIPEGYSVSREKKERFSLILESASTNQTSMYLCASSFGGSTNEKLFFGSGTQLSVL.

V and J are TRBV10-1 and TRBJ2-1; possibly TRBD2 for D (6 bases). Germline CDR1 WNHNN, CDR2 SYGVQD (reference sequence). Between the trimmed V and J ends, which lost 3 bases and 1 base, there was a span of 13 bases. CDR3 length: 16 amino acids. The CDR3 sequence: CASSDVSGKSYNEQFF. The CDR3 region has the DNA TGCGCCAGCAGTGATGTTAGCGGTAAATCCTACAATGAGCAGTTCTTC.

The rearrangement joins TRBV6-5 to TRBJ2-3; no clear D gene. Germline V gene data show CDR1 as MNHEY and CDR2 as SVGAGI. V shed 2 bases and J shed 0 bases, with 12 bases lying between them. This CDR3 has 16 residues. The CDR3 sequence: CASSYDGGRSTDTQYF. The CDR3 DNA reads TGTGCCAGCAGTTACGACGGCGGAAGGAGCACAGATACGCAGTATTTT.

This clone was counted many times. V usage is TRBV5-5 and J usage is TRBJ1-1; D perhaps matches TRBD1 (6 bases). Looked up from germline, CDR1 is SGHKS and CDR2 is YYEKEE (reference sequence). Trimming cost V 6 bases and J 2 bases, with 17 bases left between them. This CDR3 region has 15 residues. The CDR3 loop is CASIPPGTPNTEAFF. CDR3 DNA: TGTGCCAGCATCCCTCCAGGGACACCTAACACTGAAGCTTTCTTT. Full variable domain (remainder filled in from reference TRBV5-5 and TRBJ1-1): DAGVTQSPTHLIKTRGQQVTLRCSPISGHKSVSWYQQVLGQGPQFIFQYYEKEERGRGNFPDRFSARQFPNYSSELNVNALLLGDSALYLCASIPPGTPNTEAFFGQGTRLTVV.

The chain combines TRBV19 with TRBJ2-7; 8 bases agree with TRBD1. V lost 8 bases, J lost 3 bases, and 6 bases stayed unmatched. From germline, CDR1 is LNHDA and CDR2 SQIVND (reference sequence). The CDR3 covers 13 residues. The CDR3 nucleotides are TGTGCCAGTTCGGACAGGGCCTACTACGAGCAGTACTTC. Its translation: CASSDRAYYEQYF.

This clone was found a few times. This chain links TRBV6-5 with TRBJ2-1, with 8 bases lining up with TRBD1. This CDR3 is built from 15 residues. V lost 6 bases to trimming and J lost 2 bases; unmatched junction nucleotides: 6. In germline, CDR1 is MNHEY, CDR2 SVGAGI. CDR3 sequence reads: CASRSDRGTYNEQFF. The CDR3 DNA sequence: TGTGCCAGCAGGTCCGACAGGGGAACCTACAATGAGCAGTTCTTC.

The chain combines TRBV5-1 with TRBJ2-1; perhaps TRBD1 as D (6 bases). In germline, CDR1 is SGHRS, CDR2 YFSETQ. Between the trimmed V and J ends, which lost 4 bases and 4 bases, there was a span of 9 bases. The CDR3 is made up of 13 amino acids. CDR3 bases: TGCGCCAGCAGCCCAGGGGAATACAATGAGCAGTTCTTC. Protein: CASSPGEYNEQFF. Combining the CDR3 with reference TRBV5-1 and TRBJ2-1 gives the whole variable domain KAGVTQTPRYLIKTRGQQVTLSCSPISGHRSVSWYQQTPGQGLQFLFEYFSETQRNKGNFPGRFSGRQFSNSRSEMNVSTLELGDSALYLCASSPGEYNEQFFGPGTRLTVL.

CDR3 protein: CASSQERGGTEAFF. CDR3 in DNA: TGCGCCAGCAGCCAGGAACGAGGGGGCACTGAAGCTTTCTTT. The chain joins TRBV5-1 to TRBJ1-1, with a tentative D call TRBD1 (6 bases). This CDR3 contains 14 residues. Germline V lookup: CDR1 SGHRS, CDR2 YFSETQ. Trimming took 4 bases from V and 4 from J, leaving 14 bases between them.

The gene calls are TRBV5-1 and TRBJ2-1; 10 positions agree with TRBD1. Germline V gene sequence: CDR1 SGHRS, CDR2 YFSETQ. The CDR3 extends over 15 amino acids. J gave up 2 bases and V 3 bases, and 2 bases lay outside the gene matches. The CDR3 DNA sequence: TGCGCCAGCAGCTCGACAGGGGGCGCCTACAATGAGCAGTTCTTC. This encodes CASSSTGGAYNEQFF.

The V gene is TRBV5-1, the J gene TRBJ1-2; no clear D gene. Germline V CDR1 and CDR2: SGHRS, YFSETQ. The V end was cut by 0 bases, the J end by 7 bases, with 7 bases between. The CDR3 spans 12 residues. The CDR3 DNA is TGCGCCAGCAGCTTGGCCGAGAGTGGCTACACCTTC. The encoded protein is CASSLAESGYTF.

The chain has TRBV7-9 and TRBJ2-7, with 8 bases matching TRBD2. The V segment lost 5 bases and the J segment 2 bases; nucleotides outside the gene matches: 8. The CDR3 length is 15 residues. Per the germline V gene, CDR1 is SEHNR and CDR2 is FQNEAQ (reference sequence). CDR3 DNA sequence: TGTGCCAGCAGCAGCGGACTAGCTTCCCCCTACGAGCAGTACGTC. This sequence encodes CASSSGLASPYEQYV.

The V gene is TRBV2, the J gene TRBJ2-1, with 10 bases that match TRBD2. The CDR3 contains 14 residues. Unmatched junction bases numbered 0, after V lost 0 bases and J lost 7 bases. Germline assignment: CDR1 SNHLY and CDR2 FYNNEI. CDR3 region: CASSEASGRNEQFF. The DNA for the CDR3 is TGTGCCAGCAGTGAAGCTAGCGGGAGGAATGAGCAGTTCTTC.

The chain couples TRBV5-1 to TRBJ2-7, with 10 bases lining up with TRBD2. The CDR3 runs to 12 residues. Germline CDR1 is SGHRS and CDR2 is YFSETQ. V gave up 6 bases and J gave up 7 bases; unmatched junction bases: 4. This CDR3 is CASTGLAREQYF. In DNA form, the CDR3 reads TGCGCCAGCACGGGACTAGCGAGGGAGCAGTACTTC.

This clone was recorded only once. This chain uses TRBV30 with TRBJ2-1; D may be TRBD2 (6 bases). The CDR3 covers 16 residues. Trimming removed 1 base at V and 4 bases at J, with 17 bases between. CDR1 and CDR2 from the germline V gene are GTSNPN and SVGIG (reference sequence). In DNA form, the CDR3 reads TGTGCCTGGAGTGAGGGGTTGCTAGCGAATTACAATGAGCAGTTCTTC. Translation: CAWSEGLLANYNEQFF.

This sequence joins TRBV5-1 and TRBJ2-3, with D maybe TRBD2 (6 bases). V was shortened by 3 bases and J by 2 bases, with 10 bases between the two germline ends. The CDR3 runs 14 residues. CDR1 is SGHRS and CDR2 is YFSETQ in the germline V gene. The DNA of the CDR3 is TGCGCCAGCAGCTCGGGGGATGACACAGATACGCAGTATTTT. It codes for CASSSGDDTDTQYF.

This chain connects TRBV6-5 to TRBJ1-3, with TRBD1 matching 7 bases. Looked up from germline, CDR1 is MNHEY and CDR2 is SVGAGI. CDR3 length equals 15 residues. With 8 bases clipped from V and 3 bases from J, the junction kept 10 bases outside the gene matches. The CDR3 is CASSETGSLGNTIYF. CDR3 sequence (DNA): TGTGCCAGCTCGGAGACAGGGTCGCTTGGAAACACCATATATTTT.

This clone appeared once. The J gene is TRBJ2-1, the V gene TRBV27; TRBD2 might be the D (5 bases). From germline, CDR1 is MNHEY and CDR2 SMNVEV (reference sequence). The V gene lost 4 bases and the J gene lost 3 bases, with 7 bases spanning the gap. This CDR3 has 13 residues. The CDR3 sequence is CASSYRGYNEQFF. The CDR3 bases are TGTGCCAGCAGTTATCGGGGCTACAATGAGCAGTTCTTC.

The CDR3 bases are TGTGCCAGCACCCAGACAGGGCAGAACACTGAAGCTTTCTTT. This sequence encodes CASTQTGQNTEAFF. The rearrangement uses TRBV5-5 and TRBJ1-1; 7 nucleotides line up with TRBD1. The CDR3 totals 14 residues. J lost 1 base, V lost 6 bases, and 6 bases had no gene match. From germline, CDR1 is SGHKS and CDR2 YYEKEE (reference sequence).

CDR3 sequence reads: CASSLRLSGTGELFF. The CDR3 nucleotides are TGTGCCAGCAGCTTGAGATTGAGCGGCACCGGGGAGCTGTTTTTT. J is TRBJ2-2 and V is TRBV5-4; a possible D gene is TRBD2 (5 bases). This CDR3 is 15 amino acids long. Germline values: CDR1 SGHNT, CDR2 YYREEE (reference sequence). Trimming pared 1 base from V and 4 bases from J, leaving 11 bases between. The full variable domain, completed using reference TRBV5-4 and TRBJ2-2, is ETGVTQSPTHLIKTRGQQVTLRCSSQSGHNTVSWYQQALGQGPQFIFQYYREEENGRGNFPPRFSGLQFPNYSSELNVNALELDDSALYLCASSLRLSGTGELFFGEGSRLTVL.